One and the same sample provided the 21 T cell receptor beta chains below, sequenced in a study of cytomegalovirus exposure and HLA in healthy donors. Profiling relied on immunoSEQ multiplex PCR, and the TCRdb table lists in-frame clones only, not all of them. The data hold under 200,000 clones, with approximately 86% observed a single time. Source material: PBMCs. The receptors were sampled from a young woman in good health and CMV-seronegative.

This chain links TRBV27 with TRBJ2-7; no reliable D call. The germline V gene has CDR1 MNHEY and CDR2 SMNVEV (reference sequence). The ends were cut back, 10 bases at V and 0 bases at J, with 10 bases in the middle. CDR3 length: 12 amino acids. DNA of the CDR3: TGTGCCAACCCAAGGAGCTCCTACGAGCAGTACTTC. Amino acid sequence: CANPRSSYEQYF.

The J gene is TRBJ2-1, the V gene TRBV7-2, with 7 nucleotides matching TRBD2. Trimming took 5 bases from V and 6 from J; bases not matched to a gene: 1. Germline CDR1 SGHTA, CDR2 FQGNSA. The CDR3 spans 12 residues. The CDR3 here is CASSRTSNEQFF. The CDR3, as DNA: TGTGCCAGCAGCCGGACTAGCAATGAGCAGTTCTTC.

V and J are TRBV15 and TRBJ2-7; no clear D. The CDR3 has 13 amino acids. The ends were cut back, 5 bases at V and 3 bases at J, with 11 bases in the middle. CDR1 is LNHNV and CDR2 is YYDKDF in the germline V gene (reference sequence). CDR3 amino acids: CATSHSRIYEQYF. CDR3 sequence (DNA): TGTGCCACCAGCCACAGCCGGATCTACGAGCAGTACTTC.

The J gene is TRBJ2-5, the V gene TRBV5-1, with 12 bases that match TRBD2. The trim removed 2 bases at V and 9 bases at J, leaving 8 bases unmatched. Germline V gene sequence: CDR1 SGHRS, CDR2 YFSETQ. The CDR3 has 15 amino acids. The CDR3 reads CASSLGTSGPESQYF. Here the CDR3 DNA reads TGCGCCAGCAGCTTAGGGACTAGCGGGCCGGAATCCCAGTACTTC.

The chain joins TRBV30 to TRBJ1-1, with D tentatively TRBD1 (6 bases). CDR1 and CDR2 (germline): GTSNPN, SVGIG (reference sequence). Between the trimmed V and J ends, which lost 4 bases and 8 bases, there was a span of 29 bases. The CDR3 loop spans 17 amino acids. The CDR3 reads CAWIPFPTARWTEEAFF. Here the CDR3 DNA reads TGTGCCTGGATCCCCTTTCCGACAGCTAGGTGGACAGAAGAAGCTTTCTTT.

The chain is built from TRBV5-6 and TRBJ1-1, with TRBD1 identical over 9 bases. The CDR3 consists of 16 residues. V lost 5 bases, J lost 4 bases, and 12 bases stayed unmatched. In germline, CDR1 is SGHDT, CDR2 YYEEEE. CDR3 nucleotide sequence: TGTGCCAGCAGACGTACTACAGGGGGCTGGGGCACTGAAGCTTTCTTT. Its translation: CASRRTTGGWGTEAFF.

This clone showed up just once. This rearrangement joins TRBV7-9 to TRBJ2-3; D is perhaps TRBD2 (5 bases). The germline V gene encodes CDR1 SEHNR and CDR2 FQNEAQ (reference sequence). Trimming stripped 7 bases from V and 2 bases from J, with 13 bases between. This CDR3 is built from 14 residues. The CDR3 loop is CASKERELTDTQYF. As DNA, the CDR3 is TGTGCCAGCAAGGAGAGGGAACTCACAGATACGCAGTATTTT.

This rearrangement joins TRBV5-6 to TRBJ1-1, with 8 positions matching TRBD1. Germline lookup yields CDR1 SGHDT and CDR2 YYEEEE. V lost 2 bases and J lost 0; bases outside the gene matches: 6. The CDR3 is 16 residues long. CDR3 nucleotide sequence: TGTGCCAGCAGCTTCGGGACAGGTTTAATGAACACTGAAGCTTTCTTT. Amino acid sequence: CASSFGTGLMNTEAFF. Supplemented by reference TRBV5-6 and TRBJ1-1, the full variable domain reads DAGVTQSPTHLIKTRGQQVTLRCSPKSGHDTVSWYQQALGQGPQFIFQYYEEEERQRGNFPDRFSGHQFPNYSSELNVNALLLGDSALYLCASSFGTGLMNTEAFFGQGTRLTVV.

This sequence joins TRBV4-2 and TRBJ2-1, with D possibly matching TRBD2 (6 bases). CDR3 length: 13 residues. Trimming left V 8 bases short and J 8 bases short, with 16 bases between. Germline V gene data show CDR1 as LGHNA and CDR2 as YNFKEQ. CDR3: CASSFKRVDEQFF. The CDR3 DNA is TGTGCCAGCTCCTTCAAGCGGGTGGATGAGCAGTTCTTC.

The chain combines TRBV13 with TRBJ2-7; 7 positions agree with TRBD1. CDR3 length: 13 amino acids. Unmatched junction bases numbered 5, after V lost 2 bases and J lost 7 bases. Germline V gene lookup returns CDR1 PRHDT and CDR2 FYEKMQ (reference sequence). CDR3 nucleotides: TGTGCCAGCAGCTTACACCTACAGGGGGAGCAGTACTTC. It encodes CASSLHLQGEQYF.

This chain links TRBV11-3 with TRBJ2-7; D is possibly TRBD2 (6 bases). V was pared by 5 bases and J by 7 bases, with 21 bases between. Germline CDR1 SGHNT, CDR2 YENEEA. The CDR3 contains 15 residues. In DNA, the CDR3 is TGTGCCAGCAGCCCGTCGACATCCGCGGGAATAGAGCAGTACTTC. Amino acid sequence: CASSPSTSAGIEQYF.

The chain joins TRBV5-4 to TRBJ2-5; TRBD1 matches at 7 bases. This CDR3 spans 14 amino acids. The germline V gene has CDR1 SGHNT and CDR2 YYREEE (reference sequence). V lost 3 bases to trimming and J lost 3 bases; unmatched junction nucleotides: 5. CDR3 loop: CASSSPGTEETQYF. In nucleotides, the CDR3 is TGTGCCAGCAGCTCCCCCGGGACAGAAGAGACCCAGTACTTC.

The sample holds one count of this clone. The chain carries TRBV10-1 and TRBJ1-2; 11 bases line up with TRBD1. This CDR3 contains 17 residues. Germline V gene lookup returns CDR1 WNHNN and CDR2 SYGVQD (reference sequence). Unmatched junction bases numbered 14, after V lost 6 bases and J lost 5 bases. The CDR3 sequence: CASRAAGQGGLWYGYTF. The CDR3 bases are TGCGCCAGCAGAGCAGCGGGACAGGGGGGTTTATGGTATGGCTACACCTTC.

The chain is built from TRBV19 and TRBJ2-7; unclear D gene. Deletions cut 3 bases from V and 2 bases from J, with 8 bases between. In germline, CDR1 is LNHDA, CDR2 SQIVND (reference sequence). This CDR3 is built from 13 residues. The CDR3 sequence: CASSMAQAYEQYF. The CDR3 DNA reads as TGTGCCAGTAGTATGGCCCAGGCCTACGAGCAGTACTTC.

The gene calls are TRBV4-1 and TRBJ2-7, with D tentatively TRBD1 (6 bases). Trimming cost V 2 bases and J 2 bases, with 16 bases left between them. CDR3 length: 16 residues. The V gene's germline CDR1 is MGHRA and CDR2 YSYEKL. As DNA, the CDR3 is TGCGCCAGCAGCCAACTCTCGGGACACCTAGCCTACGAGCAGTACTTC. It encodes CASSQLSGHLAYEQYF.

V usage is TRBV6-1 and J usage is TRBJ2-5; 10 nucleotides match TRBD1. The trim removed 11 bases at V and 5 bases at J, leaving 8 bases unmatched. CDR1 MNHNS and CDR2 SASEGT come from the germline V gene. CDR3 length: 13 amino acids. Written as DNA, the CDR3 is TGTGCCGGACTCCCGGGACAGGGGGAGACCCAGTACTTC. It translates to CAGLPGQGETQYF.

V gene TRBV5-6 combines with J gene TRBJ1-2, with 7 bases that match TRBD1. Germline V CDR1 and CDR2: SGHDT, YYEEEE. V gave up 2 bases and J gave up 5 bases; unmatched junction bases: 9. The length of the CDR3 is 15 residues. The CDR3 here is CASSFPAGGMYGYTF. The DNA of the CDR3 is TGTGCCAGCAGCTTCCCGGCAGGGGGGATGTATGGCTACACCTTC.

This rearrangement joins TRBV5-1 to TRBJ1-1; a weak D match, TRBD1 (5 bases). The germline CDR1 and CDR2 sequences are SGHRS and YFSETQ. V was clipped by 0 bases and J by 6 bases, with 15 bases between them. This CDR3 has 15 amino acids. The CDR3 DNA reads TGCGCCAGCAGCTTGGACCCGGGACTGGCCCCTGAAGCTTTCTTT. Translated, it gives CASSLDPGLAPEAFF. Variable domain in full (rest from reference TRBV5-1 and TRBJ1-1): KAGVTQTPRYLIKTRGQQVTLSCSPISGHRSVSWYQQTPGQGLQFLFEYFSETQRNKGNFPGRFSGRQFSNSRSEMNVSTLELGDSALYLCASSLDPGLAPEAFFGQGTRLTVV.

The chain has TRBV6-6 and TRBJ2-7; 8 bases fit TRBD1. With 7 bases clipped from V and 6 bases from J, the junction kept 11 bases outside the gene matches. Looked up from germline, CDR1 is MNHNY and CDR2 is SVGAGI (reference sequence). This CDR3 contains 14 residues. The CDR3 protein is CASTLQGVLSEQYF. DNA of the CDR3: TGTGCCAGCACCTTACAGGGGGTCCTCTCCGAGCAGTACTTC.

J is TRBJ1-1 and V is TRBV12-5; D perhaps matches TRBD1 (5 bases). Germline V gene sequence: CDR1 LGHNT, CDR2 FRNRAP. The CDR3 loop spans 12 amino acids. V was shortened by 1 base and J by 6 bases, with 6 bases between the two germline ends. In DNA, the CDR3 is TGTGCTAGTGGTTTGGAGGGGCCTGAAGCTTTCTTT. This encodes CASGLEGPEAFF. The whole variable domain, filled in from reference TRBV12-5 and TRBJ1-1, reads DARVTQTPRHKVTEMGQEVTMRCQPILGHNTVFWYRQTMMQGLELLAYFRNRAPLDDSGMPKDRFSAEMPDATLATLKIQPSEPRDSAVYFCASGLEGPEAFFGQGTRLTVV.

This chain connects TRBV4-2 to TRBJ1-3; D gene unclear. Trimming stripped 0 bases from V and 4 bases from J, with 16 bases between. Germline V lookup: CDR1 LGHNA, CDR2 YNFKEQ. This CDR3 has 17 amino acids. The CDR3 DNA sequence: TGTGCCAGCAGCCAAGATTTAGGCAGGTTTGTAGGAAACACCATATATTTT. Translation: CASSQDLGRFVGNTIYF.